This TCR beta chain was retrieved from a study of blood T cell repertoires in COVID-19. TCRdb's copy holds only in-frame clones and misses some; the assay was immunoSEQ multiplex PCR. The sample includes 210,000 or so clones, about 90% of them seen just once. The Seattle patients, enrolled during active infection, were followed longitudinally. CDR1 is SGHDT, CDR2 YYEEEE, per germline. This CDR3 region has 15 residues. Trimming took off 5 bases at V and 2 bases at J, with 16 bases between the two ends. Sequenced: peripheral blood. The receptor was isolated from a man aged 25 to 40 with COVID-19, enrolled during active disease. The chain couples TRBV5-6 to TRBJ2-5; D is unclear. CDR3 DNA sequence: TGTGCCAGCAGTCCGGGTTTCTTTGGTCAAGAGACCCAGTACTTC. As protein: CASSPGFFGQETQYF.